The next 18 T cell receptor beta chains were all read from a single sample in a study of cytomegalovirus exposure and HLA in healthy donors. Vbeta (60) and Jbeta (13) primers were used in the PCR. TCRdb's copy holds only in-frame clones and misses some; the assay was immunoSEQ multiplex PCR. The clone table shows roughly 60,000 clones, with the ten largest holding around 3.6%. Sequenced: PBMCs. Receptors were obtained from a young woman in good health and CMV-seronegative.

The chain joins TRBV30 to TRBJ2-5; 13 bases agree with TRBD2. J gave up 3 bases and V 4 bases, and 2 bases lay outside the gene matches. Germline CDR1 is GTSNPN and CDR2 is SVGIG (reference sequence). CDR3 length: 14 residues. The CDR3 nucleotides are TGTGCCTGGATGGGACTAGCGGGGAAAGAGACCCAGTACTTC. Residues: CAWMGLAGKETQYF. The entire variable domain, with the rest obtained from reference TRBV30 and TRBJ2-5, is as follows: SQTIHQWPATLVQPVGSPLSLECTVEGTSNPNLYWYRQAAGRGLQLLFYSVGIGQISSEVPQNLSASRPQDRQFILSSKKLLLSDSGFYLCAWMGLAGKETQYFGPGTRLLVL.

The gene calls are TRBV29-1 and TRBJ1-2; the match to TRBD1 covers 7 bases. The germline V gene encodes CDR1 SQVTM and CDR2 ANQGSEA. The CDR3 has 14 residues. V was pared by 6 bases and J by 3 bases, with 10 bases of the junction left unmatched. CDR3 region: CSVPEQGGDYGYTF. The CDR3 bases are TGCAGCGTCCCGGAGCAGGGGGGTGACTATGGCTACACCTTC.

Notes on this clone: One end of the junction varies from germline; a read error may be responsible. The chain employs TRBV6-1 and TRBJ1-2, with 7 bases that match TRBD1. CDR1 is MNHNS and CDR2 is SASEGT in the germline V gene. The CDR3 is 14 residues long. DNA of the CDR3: TGTGCCAGCACTGAACGACAGGGTTTGTATGGCTACACCTTC. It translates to CASTERQGLYGYTF.

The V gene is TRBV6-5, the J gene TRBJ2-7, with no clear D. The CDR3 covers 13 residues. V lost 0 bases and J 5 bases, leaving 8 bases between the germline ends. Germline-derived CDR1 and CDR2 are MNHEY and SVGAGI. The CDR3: CASSYSSGNEQYF. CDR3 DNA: TGTGCCAGCAGTTACTCATCGGGTAACGAGCAGTACTTC.

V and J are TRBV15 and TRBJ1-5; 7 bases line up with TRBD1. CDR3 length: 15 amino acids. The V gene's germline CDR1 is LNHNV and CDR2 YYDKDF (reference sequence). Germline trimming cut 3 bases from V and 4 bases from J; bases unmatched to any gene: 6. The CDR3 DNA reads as TGTGCCACCAGCAGTAGGACAGGCCCGAATCAGCCCCAGCATTTT. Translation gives CATSSRTGPNQPQHF.

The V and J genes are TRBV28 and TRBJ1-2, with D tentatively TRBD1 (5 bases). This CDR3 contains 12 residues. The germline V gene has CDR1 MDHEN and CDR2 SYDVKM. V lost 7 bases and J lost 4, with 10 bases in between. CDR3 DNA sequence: TGTGCCAGCACCACAGGACCCTATGGCTACACCTTC. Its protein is CASTTGPYGYTF.

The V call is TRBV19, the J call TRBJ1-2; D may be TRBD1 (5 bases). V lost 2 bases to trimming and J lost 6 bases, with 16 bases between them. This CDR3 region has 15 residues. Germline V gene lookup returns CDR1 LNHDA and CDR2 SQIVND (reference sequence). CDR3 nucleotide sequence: TGTGCCAGTAGTATATGGGGCCGAGGCCAGAATGGCTACACCTTC. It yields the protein CASSIWGRGQNGYTF. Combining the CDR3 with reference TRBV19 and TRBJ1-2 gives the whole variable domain DGGITQSPKYLFRKEGQNVTLSCEQNLNHDAMYWYRQDPGQGLRLIYYSQIVNDFQKGDIAEGYSVSREKKESFPLTVTSAQKNPTAFYLCASSIWGRGQNGYTFGSGTRLTVV.

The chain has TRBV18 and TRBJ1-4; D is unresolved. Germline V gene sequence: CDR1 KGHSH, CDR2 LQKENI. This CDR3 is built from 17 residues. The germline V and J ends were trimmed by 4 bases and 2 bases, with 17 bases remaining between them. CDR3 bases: TGTGCCAGCTCACGAAATCTTTTAGGAGATACTAATGAAAAACTGTTTTTT. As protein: CASSRNLLGDTNEKLFF. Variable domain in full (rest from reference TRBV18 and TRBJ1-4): NAGVMQNPRHLVRRRGQEARLRCSPMKGHSHVYWYRQLPEEGLKFMVYLQKENIIDESGMPKERFSAEFPKEGPSILRIQQVVRGDSAAYFCASSRNLLGDTNEKLFFGSGTQLSVL.

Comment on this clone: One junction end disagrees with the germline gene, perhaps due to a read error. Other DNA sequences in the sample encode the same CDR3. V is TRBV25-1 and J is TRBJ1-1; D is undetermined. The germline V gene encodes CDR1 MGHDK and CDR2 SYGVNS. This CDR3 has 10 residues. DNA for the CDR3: TGTGCAAGCAGTGGGGTCCGGGAAGCCTTT. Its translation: CASSGVREAF.

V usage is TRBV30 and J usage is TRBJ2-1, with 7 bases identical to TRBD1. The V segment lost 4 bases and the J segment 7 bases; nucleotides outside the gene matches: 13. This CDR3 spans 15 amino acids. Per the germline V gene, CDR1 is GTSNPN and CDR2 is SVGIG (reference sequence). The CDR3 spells CAWIDEGTEPNEQFF. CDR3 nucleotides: TGTGCCTGGATCGATGAGGGGACAGAACCTAATGAGCAGTTCTTC.

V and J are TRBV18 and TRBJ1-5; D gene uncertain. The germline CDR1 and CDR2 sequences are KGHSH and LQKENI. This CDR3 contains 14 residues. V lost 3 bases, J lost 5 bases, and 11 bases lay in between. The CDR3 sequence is CASSPLEDDQPQHF. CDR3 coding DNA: TGTGCCAGCTCACCGCTTGAGGATGATCAGCCCCAGCATTTT.

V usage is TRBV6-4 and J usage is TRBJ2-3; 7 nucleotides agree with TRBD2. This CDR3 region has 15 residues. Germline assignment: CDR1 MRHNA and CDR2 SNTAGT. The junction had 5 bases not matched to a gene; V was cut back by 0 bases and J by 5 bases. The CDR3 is CASSDSAGAGDTQYF. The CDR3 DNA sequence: TGTGCCAGCAGTGACTCTGCGGGAGCTGGAGATACGCAGTATTTT.

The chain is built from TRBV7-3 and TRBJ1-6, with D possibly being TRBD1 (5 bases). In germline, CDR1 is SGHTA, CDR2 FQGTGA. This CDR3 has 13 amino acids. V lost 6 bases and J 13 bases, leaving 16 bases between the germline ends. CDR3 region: CASRKEGLFPLHF. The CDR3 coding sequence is TGTGCCAGCAGGAAGGAGGGGTTGTTTCCCCTCCACTTT.

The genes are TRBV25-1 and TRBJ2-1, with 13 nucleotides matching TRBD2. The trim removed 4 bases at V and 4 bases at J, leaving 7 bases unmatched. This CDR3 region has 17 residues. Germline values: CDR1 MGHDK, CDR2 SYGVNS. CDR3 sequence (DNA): TGTGCCAGCAGTGTCACTAGCGGGAGGGGAACATACAATGAGCAGTTCTTC. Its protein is CASSVTSGRGTYNEQFF. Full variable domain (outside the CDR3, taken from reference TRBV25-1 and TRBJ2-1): EADIYQTPRYLVIGTGKKITLECSQTMGHDKMYWYQQDPGMELHLIHYSYGVNSTEKGDLSSESTVSRIRTEHFPLTLESARPSHTSQYLCASSVTSGRGTYNEQFFGPGTRLTVL.

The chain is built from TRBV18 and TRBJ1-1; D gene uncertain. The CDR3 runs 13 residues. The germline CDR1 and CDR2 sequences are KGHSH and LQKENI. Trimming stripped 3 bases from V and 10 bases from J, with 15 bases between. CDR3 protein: CASSPGDGVGAFF. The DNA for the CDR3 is TGTGCCAGCTCACCCGGTGACGGGGTGGGAGCTTTCTTT.

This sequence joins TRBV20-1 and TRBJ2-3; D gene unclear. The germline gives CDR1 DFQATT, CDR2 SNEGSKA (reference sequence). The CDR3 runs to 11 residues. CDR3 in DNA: TGCAATGCAAGGTTCGGGGATACGCAGTATTTT. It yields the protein CNARFGDTQYF.

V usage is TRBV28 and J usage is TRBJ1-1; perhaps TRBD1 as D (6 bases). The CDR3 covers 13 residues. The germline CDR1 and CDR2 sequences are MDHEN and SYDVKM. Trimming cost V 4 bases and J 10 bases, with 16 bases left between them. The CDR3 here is CASSYEGAGAAFF. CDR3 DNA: TGTGCCAGCAGTTATGAAGGGGCAGGGGCAGCTTTCTTT.

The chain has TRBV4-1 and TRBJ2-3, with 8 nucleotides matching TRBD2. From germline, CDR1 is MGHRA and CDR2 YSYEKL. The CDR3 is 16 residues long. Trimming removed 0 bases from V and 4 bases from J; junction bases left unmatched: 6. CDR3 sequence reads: CASSQEASGGADTQYF. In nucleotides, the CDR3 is TGCGCCAGCAGCCAAGAGGCCAGCGGGGGTGCAGATACGCAGTATTTT.